The source of this T cell receptor beta chain is a study of beta chain features in type 1 diabetes. Study-wide points: For Type 1 diabetes patients, all four CD4+ subsets carried TCRB CDR3s that were moderately but significantly shorter.

A few counts support this clone. Its matching antigen is unknown. What was sequenced were expressed TCRB transcripts, since all of the isolated RNA had been reverse transcribed. Using immunoSEQ multiplex PCR, the repertoire was profiled, and TCRdb retains in-frame clones only, with some absent. Here the sample spans around 340,000 clones, 9.3% being singletons. V was cut by 0 bases and J by 2 bases, with 9 bases left in between. The CDR3 has 15 residues. CDR1 and CDR2 from the germline V gene are SGHDT and YYEEEE. The source of this sequence is a man aged 30 to 45 with type 1 diabetes. The sequencing sample was made of central memory CD4+ T cells from blood. This sequence joins TRBV5-6 and TRBJ1-3; D is uncertain. The CDR3 is CASSLVGITGNTIYF. The DNA for the CDR3 is TGTGCCAGCAGCTTGGTCGGAATCACTGGAAACACCATATATTTT.